A single sample is the source of the 18 T cell receptor beta chains below, sequenced in a study of blood T cell repertoires in COVID-19. Generated by immunoSEQ multiplex PCR, the TCRdb table keeps only in-frame clones and is missing some. The sample shows 350,000 to 450,000 clones, 80% to 95% of them seen only once. The source material was PBMCs or T cells enriched from blood (not recorded which). These receptors were collected from a woman aged 40-49 years who had been exposed to COVID-19.

The chain carries TRBV27 and TRBJ2-2, with 8 bases aligning to TRBD2. Germline V gives CDR1 MNHEY, CDR2 SMNVEV (reference sequence). The CDR3 runs to 17 residues. Losses at the gene ends were 0 bases for V and 5 bases for J; bases not matched to a gene: 8. The CDR3 region is CASSLSHGGAYTGELFF. The CDR3 DNA reads as TGTGCCAGCAGTTTATCGCACGGGGGGGCATATACCGGGGAGCTGTTTTTT.

This clone was found once. The rearrangement links TRBV10-2 to TRBJ1-1, with D perhaps TRBD1 (6 bases). The V end was cut by 6 bases, the J end by 3 bases, with 14 bases between. Germline-derived CDR1 and CDR2 are WSHSY and SAAADI. CDR3 length: 14 residues. Written as DNA, the CDR3 is TGCGCCAGCAGCCAACGGGGGGCGGACACTGAAGCTTTCTTT. Protein: CASSQRGADTEAFF.

The chain employs TRBV2 and TRBJ1-2; the D is unclear. V gave up 6 bases and J gave up 7 bases, with 18 bases separating them. The CDR3 has 14 amino acids. The V gene's germline CDR1 is SNHLY and CDR2 FYNNEI. DNA of the CDR3: TGTGCCAGCAGCATCCTCGCCACTTACGGTGGCTACACCTTC. Protein sequence: CASSILATYGGYTF.

There are a few counts of this clone. This rearrangement joins TRBV19 to TRBJ1-5; D might be TRBD1 (5 bases). V shed 5 bases and J shed 0 bases, with 20 bases lying between them. The CDR3 runs to 18 residues. Per germline, CDR1 LNHDA and CDR2 SQIVND (reference sequence). The DNA of the CDR3 is TGTGCCAGTAGTTCAAGGACACAACGGGCGTATAGCAATCAGCCCCAGCATTTT. Translation gives CASSSRTQRAYSNQPQHF.

The chain is built from TRBV5-1 and TRBJ1-1, with D possibly being TRBD1 (5 bases). The CDR3 runs to 14 residues. V lost 2 bases and J 0 bases, leaving 8 bases between the germline ends. Germline V gene lookup returns CDR1 SGHRS and CDR2 YFSETQ. The CDR3 DNA is TGCGCCAGCAGCTTCGCAGGGTTGAACACTGAAGCTTTCTTT. Amino acids: CASSFAGLNTEAFF.

This clone was detected once. The chain links TRBV19 to TRBJ1-4; 7 bases map to TRBD1. V shed 6 bases and J 8 bases; nucleotides not matched to a gene: 6. CDR1 is LNHDA, CDR2 SQIVND, per germline (reference sequence). The CDR3 contains 13 residues. The CDR3 nucleotides read TGTGCCAGTAGGAACAGGGGCTGGGAAAAACTGTTTTTT. The encoded protein is CASRNRGWEKLFF.

The V and J genes are TRBV5-6 and TRBJ1-3; the D is unclear. Germline V lookup: CDR1 SGHDT, CDR2 YYEEEE. This CDR3 comprises 14 residues. V lost 2 bases and J 2 bases, leaving 8 bases between the germline ends. The CDR3 nucleotides are TGTGCCAGCAGCTTCGGGGATACTGGAAACACCATATATTTT. Protein sequence: CASSFGDTGNTIYF.

The count of this clone is one. The genes are TRBV6-4 and TRBJ2-1; D perhaps matches TRBD2 (6 bases). The V and J ends lost 6 bases and 3 bases respectively, with 12 bases between them. Germline values: CDR1 MRHNA, CDR2 SNTAGT. CDR3 length: 14 residues. In DNA form, the CDR3 reads TGTGCCAGCAGACCGACTAGTCTCTACAATGAGCAGTTCTTC. The encoded protein is CASRPTSLYNEQFF.

The CDR3 DNA follows: TGTGCCACCAGTGACCCGTGGCAGAAGCAGTTCTTC. Protein product: CATSDPWQKQFF. The chain links TRBV24-1 to TRBJ2-1; no reliable D call. Germline loops: CDR1 KGHDR, CDR2 SFDVKD. The CDR3 has 12 residues. V was pared by 4 bases and J by 11 bases, with 11 bases between.

The chain combines TRBV6-6 with TRBJ2-7; 12 positions agree with TRBD2. J gave up 0 bases and V 5 bases, and 2 bases lay outside the gene matches. Per germline, CDR1 MNHNY and CDR2 SVGAGI (reference sequence). This CDR3 spans 15 amino acids. The CDR3 loop is CASSGLAGSSYEQYF. The CDR3 nucleotides are TGTGCCAGCAGTGGACTAGCGGGGAGCTCCTACGAGCAGTACTTC.

CDR3: CASSTTGLPMTGELFF. The CDR3 coding sequence is TGTGCCAGTAGTACTACGGGACTACCAATGACCGGGGAGCTGTTTTTT. The chain employs TRBV19 and TRBJ2-2; 7 bases fit TRBD2. The V gene's germline CDR1 is LNHDA and CDR2 SQIVND (reference sequence). V shed 4 bases and J 5 bases; nucleotides not matched to a gene: 10. This CDR3 region has 16 residues.

The V and J genes are TRBV6-5 and TRBJ1-2, with D perhaps matching TRBD1 (6 bases). This CDR3 has 13 residues. The V and J ends lost 7 bases and 4 bases respectively, with 13 bases between them. CDR1 MNHEY and CDR2 SVGAGI come from the germline V gene. The CDR3 spells CASKGDRLYGYTF. In DNA form, the CDR3 reads TGTGCCAGCAAGGGGGACCGACTCTATGGCTACACCTTC.

The chain joins TRBV30 to TRBJ1-2; TRBD1 is a possible D gene (5 bases). In germline, CDR1 is GTSNPN, CDR2 SVGIG (reference sequence). The CDR3 is 13 residues long. V was trimmed by 3 bases and J by 4 bases, leaving 12 bases between them. DNA for the CDR3: TGTGCCTGGAGAGGCGGGGCCTCCTATGGCTACACCTTC. Protein product: CAWRGGASYGYTF.

The V call is TRBV6-2 or TRBV6-3, the J call TRBJ2-6; D unclear. Germline CDR1 and CDR2: MNHEY and SVGEGT. Trimming pared 2 bases from V and 2 bases from J, leaving 10 bases between. The CDR3 totals 16 residues. As DNA, the CDR3 is TGTGCCAGCAGTTACGTACAGTTAGCTGGGGCCAACGTCCTGACTTTC. Translated: CASSYVQLAGANVLTF.

J is TRBJ1-3 and V is TRBV7-2, with 7 bases aligning to TRBD1. Trimming cost V 2 bases and J 4 bases; bases outside gene matches: 2. Germline CDR1 and CDR2: SGHTA and FQGNSA. The CDR3 runs 14 residues. Here the CDR3 reads CASSLRGPGNTIYF. For the CDR3, the DNA is TGTGCCAGCAGCTTAAGGGGGCCGGGAAACACCATATATTTT.

This chain uses TRBV2 with TRBJ1-1, with 9 bases that match TRBD1. J was trimmed by 6 bases and V by 5 bases; bases with no gene match: 4. Germline V lookup: CDR1 SNHLY, CDR2 FYNNEI. This CDR3 contains 13 residues. CDR3 region: CASSSRQGAEAFF. The CDR3 region has the DNA TGTGCCAGCAGTTCGAGACAGGGGGCTGAAGCTTTCTTT.

Here the CDR3 reads CASSRTERNTIYF. The CDR3 region has the DNA TGTGCCAGCAGCCGGACAGAGAGAAACACCATATATTTT. This chain links TRBV11-3 with TRBJ1-3, with TRBD1 as a possible D gene (6 bases). Between the trimmed V and J ends, which lost 5 bases and 5 bases, there was a span of 10 bases. This CDR3 has 13 residues. The germline gives CDR1 SGHNT, CDR2 YENEEA.

The rearrangement links TRBV5-1 to TRBJ2-5, with D perhaps TRBD2 (6 bases). The germline V and J ends were trimmed by 4 bases and 5 bases, with 18 bases remaining between them. The CDR3 totals 15 residues. Germline lookup yields CDR1 SGHRS and CDR2 YFSETQ. In DNA form, the CDR3 reads TGCGCCAGCAGCCTTCTGCAGGGCGGAGGGGAGACCCAGTACTTC. Translation gives CASSLLQGGGETQYF.